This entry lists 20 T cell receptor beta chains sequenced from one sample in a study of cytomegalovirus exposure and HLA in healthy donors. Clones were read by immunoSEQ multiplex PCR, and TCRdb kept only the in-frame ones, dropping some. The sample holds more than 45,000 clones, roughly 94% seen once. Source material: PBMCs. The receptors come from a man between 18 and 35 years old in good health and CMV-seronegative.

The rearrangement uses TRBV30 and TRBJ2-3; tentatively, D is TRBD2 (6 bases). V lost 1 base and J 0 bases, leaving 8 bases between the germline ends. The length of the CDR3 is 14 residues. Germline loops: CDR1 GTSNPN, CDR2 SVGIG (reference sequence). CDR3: CAWSGRVSTDTQYF. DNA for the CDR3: TGTGCCTGGAGTGGGAGGGTTAGCACAGATACGCAGTATTTT.

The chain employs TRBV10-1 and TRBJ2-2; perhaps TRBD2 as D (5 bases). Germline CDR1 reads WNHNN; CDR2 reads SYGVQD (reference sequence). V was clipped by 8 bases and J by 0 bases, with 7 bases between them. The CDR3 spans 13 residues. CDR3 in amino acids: CASGSPNTGELFF. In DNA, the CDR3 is TGCGCCAGCGGGAGCCCGAACACCGGGGAGCTGTTTTTT.

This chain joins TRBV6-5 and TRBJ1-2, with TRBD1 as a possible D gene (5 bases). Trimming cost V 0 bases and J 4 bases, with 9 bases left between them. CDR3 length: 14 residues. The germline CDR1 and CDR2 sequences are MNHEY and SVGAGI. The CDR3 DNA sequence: TGTGCCAGCAGTTACTCCCAGGGCCGCTATGGCTACACCTTC. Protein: CASSYSQGRYGYTF.

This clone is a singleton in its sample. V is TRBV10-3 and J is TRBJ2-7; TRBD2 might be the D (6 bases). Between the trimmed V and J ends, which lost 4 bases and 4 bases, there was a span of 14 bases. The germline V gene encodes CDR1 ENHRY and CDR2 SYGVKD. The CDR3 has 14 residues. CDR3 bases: TGTGCCATCAGTGCGGCGGCGGGGAATTACGAGCAGTACTTC. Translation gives CAISAAAGNYEQYF.

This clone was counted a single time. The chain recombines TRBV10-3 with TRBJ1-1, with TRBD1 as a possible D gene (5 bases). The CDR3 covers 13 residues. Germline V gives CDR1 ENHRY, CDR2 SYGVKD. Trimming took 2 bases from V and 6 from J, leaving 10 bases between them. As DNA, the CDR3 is TGTGCCATCAGTGAGACAGGTAGGGCTGAAGCTTTCTTT. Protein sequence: CAISETGRAEAFF.

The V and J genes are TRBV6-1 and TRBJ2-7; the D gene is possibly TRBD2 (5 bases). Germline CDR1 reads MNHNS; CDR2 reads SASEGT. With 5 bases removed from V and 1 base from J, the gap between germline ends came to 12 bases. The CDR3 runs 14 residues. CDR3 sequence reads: CASSRETSSYEQYF. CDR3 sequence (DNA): TGTGCCAGCAGTAGGGAGACATCTTCCTACGAGCAGTACTTC.

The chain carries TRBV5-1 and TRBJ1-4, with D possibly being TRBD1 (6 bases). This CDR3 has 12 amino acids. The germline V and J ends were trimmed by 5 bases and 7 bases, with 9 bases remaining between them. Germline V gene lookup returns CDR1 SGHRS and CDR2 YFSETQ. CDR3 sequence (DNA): TGCGCCAGCAGAGGGGGAAGTGAAAAACTGTTTTTT. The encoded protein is CASRGGSEKLFF.

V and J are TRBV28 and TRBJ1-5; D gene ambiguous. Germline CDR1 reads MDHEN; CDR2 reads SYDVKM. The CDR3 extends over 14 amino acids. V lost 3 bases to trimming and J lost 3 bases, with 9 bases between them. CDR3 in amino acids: CASSFETINQPQHF. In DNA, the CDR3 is TGTGCCAGCAGTTTTGAGACAATCAATCAGCCCCAGCATTTT.

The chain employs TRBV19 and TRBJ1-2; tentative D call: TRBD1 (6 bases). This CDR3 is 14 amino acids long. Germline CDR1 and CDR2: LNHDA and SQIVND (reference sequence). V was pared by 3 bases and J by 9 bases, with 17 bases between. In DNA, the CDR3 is TGTGCCAGTAGTATGGACCCCGGGACAAGGAGCTACACCTTC. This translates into CASSMDPGTRSYTF.

The chain's CDR3 is CAWSVQPGEKLFF. CDR3 DNA sequence: TGTGCCTGGAGTGTTCAACCCGGGGAAAAACTGTTTTTT. The chain recombines TRBV30 with TRBJ1-4; D gene unclear. V was clipped by 0 bases and J by 8 bases, with 10 bases between them. The CDR3 is 13 residues long. CDR1 and CDR2 (germline): GTSNPN, SVGIG (reference sequence).

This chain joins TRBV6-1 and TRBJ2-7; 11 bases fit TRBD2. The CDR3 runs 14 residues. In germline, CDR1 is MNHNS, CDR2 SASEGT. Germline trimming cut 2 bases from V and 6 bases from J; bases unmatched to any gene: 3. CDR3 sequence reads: CASSELAGGGEQYF. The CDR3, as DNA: TGTGCCAGCAGTGAACTAGCGGGAGGTGGCGAGCAGTACTTC.

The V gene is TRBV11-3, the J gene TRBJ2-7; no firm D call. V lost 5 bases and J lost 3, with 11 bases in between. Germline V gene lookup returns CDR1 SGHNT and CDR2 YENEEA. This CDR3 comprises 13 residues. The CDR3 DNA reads TGTGCCAGCAGCCCTACTCAGCGCTACGAGCAGTACTTC. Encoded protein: CASSPTQRYEQYF.

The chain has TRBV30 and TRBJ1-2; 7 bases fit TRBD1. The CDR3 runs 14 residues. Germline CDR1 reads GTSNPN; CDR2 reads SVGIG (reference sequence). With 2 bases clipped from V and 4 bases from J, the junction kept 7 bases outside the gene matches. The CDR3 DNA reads TGTGCCTGGAGTAGGGGACAGTCTCCCTATGGCTACACCTTC. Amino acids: CAWSRGQSPYGYTF.

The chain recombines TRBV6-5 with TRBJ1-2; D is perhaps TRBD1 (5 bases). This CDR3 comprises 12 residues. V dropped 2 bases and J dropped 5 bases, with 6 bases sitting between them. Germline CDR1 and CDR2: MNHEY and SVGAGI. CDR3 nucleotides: TGTGCCAGCAGTTACGGGACTTATGGCTACACCTTC. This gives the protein CASSYGTYGYTF.

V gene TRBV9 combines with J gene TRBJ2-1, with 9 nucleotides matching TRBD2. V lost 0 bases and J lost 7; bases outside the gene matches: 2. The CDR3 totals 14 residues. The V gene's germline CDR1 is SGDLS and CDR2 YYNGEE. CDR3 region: CASSVESGRNEQFF. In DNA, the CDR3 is TGTGCCAGCAGCGTAGAGAGCGGGAGGAATGAGCAGTTCTTC. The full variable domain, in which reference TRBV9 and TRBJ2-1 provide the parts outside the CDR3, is DSGVTQTPKHLITATGQRVTLRCSPRSGDLSVYWYQQSLDQGLQFLIQYYNGEERAKGNILERFSAQQFPDLHSELNLSSLELGDSALYFCASSVESGRNEQFFGPGTRLTVL.

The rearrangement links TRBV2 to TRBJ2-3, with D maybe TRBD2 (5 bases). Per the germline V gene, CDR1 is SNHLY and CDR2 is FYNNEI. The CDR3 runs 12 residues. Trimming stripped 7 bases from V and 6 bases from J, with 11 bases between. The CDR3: CASKGGGDTQYF. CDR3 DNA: TGTGCCAGCAAGGGCGGCGGGGATACGCAGTATTTT. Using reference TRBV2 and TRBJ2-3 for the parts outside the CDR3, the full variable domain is EPEVTQTPSHQVTQMGQEVILRCVPISNHLYFYWYRQILGQKVEFLVSFYNNEISEKSEIFDDQFSVERPDGSNFTLKIRSTKLEDSAMYFCASKGGGDTQYFGPGTRLTVL.

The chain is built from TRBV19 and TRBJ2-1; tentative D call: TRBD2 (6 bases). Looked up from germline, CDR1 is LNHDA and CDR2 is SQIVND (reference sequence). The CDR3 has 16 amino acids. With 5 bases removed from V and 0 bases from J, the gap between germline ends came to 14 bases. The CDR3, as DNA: TGTGCCAGTAGTGTCGGGACTGTCAGCTCCTACAATGAGCAGTTCTTC. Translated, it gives CASSVGTVSSYNEQFF.

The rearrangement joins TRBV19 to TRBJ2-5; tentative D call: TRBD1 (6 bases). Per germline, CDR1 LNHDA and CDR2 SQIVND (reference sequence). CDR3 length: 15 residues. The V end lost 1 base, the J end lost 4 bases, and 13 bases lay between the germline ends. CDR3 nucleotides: TGTGCCAGTAGTATAGGCCTACAGGGAAGAGAGACCCAGTACTTC. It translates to CASSIGLQGRETQYF.

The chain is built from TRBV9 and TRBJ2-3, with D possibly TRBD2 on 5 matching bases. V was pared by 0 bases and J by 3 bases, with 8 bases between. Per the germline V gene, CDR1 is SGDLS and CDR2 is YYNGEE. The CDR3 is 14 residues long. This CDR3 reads CASSVGSGTDTQYF. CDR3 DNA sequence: TGTGCCAGCAGCGTAGGATCGGGGACAGATACGCAGTATTTT.

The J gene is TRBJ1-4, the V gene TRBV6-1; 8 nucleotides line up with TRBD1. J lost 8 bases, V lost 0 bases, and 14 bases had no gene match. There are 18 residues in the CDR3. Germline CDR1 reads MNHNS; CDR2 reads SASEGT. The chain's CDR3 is CASSEAGTGWPAVEKLFF. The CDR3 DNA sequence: TGTGCCAGCAGTGAAGCAGGGACAGGTTGGCCCGCGGTGGAAAAACTGTTTTTT.